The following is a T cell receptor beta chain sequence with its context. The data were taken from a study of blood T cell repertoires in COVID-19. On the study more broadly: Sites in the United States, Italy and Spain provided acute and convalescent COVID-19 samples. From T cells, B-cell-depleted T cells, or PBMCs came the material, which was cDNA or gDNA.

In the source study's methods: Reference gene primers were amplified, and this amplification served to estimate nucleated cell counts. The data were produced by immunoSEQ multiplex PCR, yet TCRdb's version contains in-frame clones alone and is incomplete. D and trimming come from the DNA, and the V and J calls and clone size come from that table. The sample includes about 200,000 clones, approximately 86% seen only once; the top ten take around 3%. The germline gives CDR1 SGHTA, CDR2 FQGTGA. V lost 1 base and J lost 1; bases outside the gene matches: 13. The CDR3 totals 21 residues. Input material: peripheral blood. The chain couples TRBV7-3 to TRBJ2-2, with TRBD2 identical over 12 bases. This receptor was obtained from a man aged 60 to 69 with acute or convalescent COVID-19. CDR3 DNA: TGTGCCAGCAGCTTAAGGGGCCCCCTGCTAGCGGGGGGGCGGAACACCGGGGAGCTGTTTTTT. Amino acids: CASSLRGPLLAGGRNTGELFF.